The clone carrying this T cell receptor beta chain has a single count. Those who participated ranged in age from roughly 18 to 100 years and resided in 20 to 25 US areas. The data originate from a study of blood T cell repertoires in COVID-19. The data were produced by immunoSEQ multiplex PCR, yet TCRdb's version contains in-frame clones alone and is incomplete. The table records about 270,000 clones, under 95% of them present only once. V was shortened by 5 bases and J by 1 base, with 21 bases between the two germline ends. This CDR3 has 18 residues. Germline V gene data show CDR1 as SEHNR and CDR2 as FQNEAQ (reference sequence).

The clonotype comes from a middle-aged man who had been exposed to COVID-19. The genes are TRBV7-9 and TRBJ1-3, with D maybe TRBD1 (6 bases). Source material: PBMCs or T cells enriched from blood (not recorded which). CDR3: CASSTLGQGSKSGNTIYF. CDR3 in DNA: TGTGCCAGCAGCACCCTGGGGCAGGGGTCCAAATCTGGAAACACCATATATTTT.